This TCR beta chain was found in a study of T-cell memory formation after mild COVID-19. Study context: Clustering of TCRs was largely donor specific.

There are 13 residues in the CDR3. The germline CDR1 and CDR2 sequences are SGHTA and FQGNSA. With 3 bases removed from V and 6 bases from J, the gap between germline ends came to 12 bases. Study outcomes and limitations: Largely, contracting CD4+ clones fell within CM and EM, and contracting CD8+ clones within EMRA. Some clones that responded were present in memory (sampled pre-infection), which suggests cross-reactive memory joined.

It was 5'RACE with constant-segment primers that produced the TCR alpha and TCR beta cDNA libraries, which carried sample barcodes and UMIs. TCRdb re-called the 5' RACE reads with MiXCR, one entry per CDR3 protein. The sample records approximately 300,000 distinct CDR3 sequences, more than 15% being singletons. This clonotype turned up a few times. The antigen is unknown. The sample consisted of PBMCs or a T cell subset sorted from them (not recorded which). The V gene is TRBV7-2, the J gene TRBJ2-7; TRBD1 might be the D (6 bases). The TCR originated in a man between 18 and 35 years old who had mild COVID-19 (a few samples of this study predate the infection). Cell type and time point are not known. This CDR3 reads CASSFAGAPEQYF. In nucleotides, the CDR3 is TGTGCCAGCAGCTTTGCAGGGGCTCCCGAGCAGTACTTC.